This T cell receptor beta chain stems from a study of shared clonotypes between healthy human individuals. About the research overall: Per-donor plates numbered three CD4 naive, three CD4 memory, two CD8 naive and one CD8 memory.

Clones were read by immunoSEQ multiplex PCR, and TCRdb kept only the in-frame ones, dropping some. The sample includes some 1,100,000 clones, 70% to 80% of them seen just once. The CDR3 is 16 residues long. Germline CDR1 reads SGHDT; CDR2 reads YYEEEE. The ends were cut back, 0 bases at V and 0 bases at J, with 10 bases in the middle. This clone came up many times. Sequencing used memory CD4+ T cells from PBMCs. Subset described: CD45RA-negative fraction. The chain joins TRBV5-6 to TRBJ1-3; D gene ambiguous. The sequence was obtained from a man between 18 and 29 years old in good health. Some clones in this sample may be carry-over from other donors' samples. CDR3 DNA sequence: TGTGCCAGCAGCTTGGGTCAGGCAATCTCTGGAAACACCATATATTTT. It translates to CASSLGQAISGNTIYF.